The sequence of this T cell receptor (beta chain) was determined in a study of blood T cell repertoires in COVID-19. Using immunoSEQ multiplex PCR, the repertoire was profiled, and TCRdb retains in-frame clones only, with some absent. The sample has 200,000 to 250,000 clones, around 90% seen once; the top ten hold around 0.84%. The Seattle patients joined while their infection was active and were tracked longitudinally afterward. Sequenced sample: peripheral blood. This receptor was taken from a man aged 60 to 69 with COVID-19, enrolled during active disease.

CDR3 nucleotide sequence: TGTGCCAGCAGCGATGGCTCGACAGGGAACAATGAGCAGTTCTTC. This gives the protein CASSDGSTGNNEQFF. This chain links TRBV6-5 with TRBJ2-1; 7 bases are shared with TRBD1. The CDR3 contains 15 residues. V lost 6 bases to trimming and J lost 5 bases; unmatched junction nucleotides: 10. The germline V gene encodes CDR1 MNHEY and CDR2 SVGAGI.